This T cell receptor beta chain was captured in a study of regulatory T cells in long-lasting Graves disease. Study-level points and caveats: Lower TCR diversity characterized persistent Graves' patients relative to newly diagnosed patients.

This clonotype was observed many times. The antigen is undetermined. Arm-PCR with iRepertoire HTBI primers amplified the CDR3 regions for these TCR beta libraries. TCRdb re-called the multiplex PCR reads with MiXCR, one entry per CDR3 protein. This table holds approximately 360,000 distinct CDR3 sequences, approximately 25% found once. Time point defined: persistent/refractory GD, antithyroid drugs over 5 years with positive TRAb. Researchers made the TCR library from RNA that was extracted from PBMCs. Xi'an, China, was home to the endocrinology department that provided patients. The V and J ends lost 2 bases and 4 bases respectively, with 9 bases between them. From germline, CDR1 is MDHEN and CDR2 SYDVKM. This CDR3 contains 14 residues.

Sequences were derived from peripheral blood mononuclear cells (PBMCs), sampled when the disease was refractory, from a patient treated with antithyroid drugs. This clonotype was sampled from a middle-aged woman with Graves disease. The chain carries TRBV28 and TRBJ1-5, with D tentatively TRBD1 (5 bases). In DNA form, the CDR3 reads TGTGCCAGCAGTTTAATCAGGGAGAATCAGCCCCAGCATTTT. Protein sequence: CASSLIRENQPQHF.